Following are 31 T cell receptor beta chains from one sample sequenced in a study of cytomegalovirus exposure and HLA in healthy donors. PCR primers comprised 60 Vbeta and 13 Jbeta primers. Sequenced by immunoSEQ multiplex PCR; TCRdb stores in-frame clones only, minus some. The data show over 150,000 clones, 77% seen once. Sequences were obtained from PBMCs. These receptors came from a woman aged 25 to 39 in good health and CMV-seropositive.

The chain carries TRBV7-2 and TRBJ2-7; 7 bases match TRBD2. Trimming removed 6 bases from V and 5 bases from J; junction bases left unmatched: 10. Germline V gene lookup returns CDR1 SGHTA and CDR2 FQGNSA. The length of the CDR3 is 14 residues. The CDR3 protein is CASRGLKGGNEQYF. CDR3 DNA: TGTGCCAGCAGGGGACTTAAGGGAGGGAACGAGCAGTACTTC.

This clone occurred once. The chain employs TRBV28 and TRBJ1-2; tentatively, D is TRBD1 (5 bases). Trimming stripped 3 bases from V and 0 bases from J, with 8 bases between. The CDR3 has 14 amino acids. The V gene's germline CDR1 is MDHEN and CDR2 SYDVKM. The CDR3 sequence is CASSFGGANYGYTF. The CDR3 DNA reads as TGTGCCAGCAGTTTTGGGGGGGCTAACTATGGCTACACCTTC.

The rearrangement joins TRBV6-1 to TRBJ2-5; no clear D. The V and J ends lost 5 bases and 10 bases respectively, with 14 bases between them. This CDR3 has 12 residues. From germline, CDR1 is MNHNS and CDR2 SASEGT. This CDR3 reads CASSTLRGVQYF. The CDR3 DNA reads TGTGCCAGCAGTACCCTAAGAGGTGTCCAGTACTTC.

This clone was seen once. The V and J genes are TRBV7-2 and TRBJ2-2, with 7 bases that match TRBD2. V lost 5 bases and J lost 5; bases outside the gene matches: 5. Germline CDR1 and CDR2: SGHTA and FQGNSA. CDR3 length: 14 amino acids. The CDR3 region has the DNA TGTGCCAGCAGCAATGGGGGGGGGACCGGGGAGCTGTTTTTT. Translated: CASSNGGGTGELFF.

This rearrangement joins TRBV2 to TRBJ1-2; the D is unclear. Germline V lookup: CDR1 SNHLY, CDR2 FYNNEI. V lost 1 base to trimming and J lost 4 bases, with 10 bases between them. The CDR3 consists of 14 residues. Here the CDR3 DNA reads TGTGCCAGCAGTGAAGAGCAGGTCGGCTATGGCTACACCTTC. Translated, it gives CASSEEQVGYGYTF.

This chain links TRBV7-6 with TRBJ2-5; 10 nucleotides line up with TRBD2. After removal of 0 bases from V and 0 bases from J, the junction contained 1 base not matched to a gene. CDR3 length: 16 amino acids. CDR1 is SGHVS, CDR2 FNYEAQ, per germline. In DNA, the CDR3 is TGTGCCAGCAGCTTAGCTAGCGGGAGGTACCAAGAGACCCAGTACTTC. It yields the protein CASSLASGRYQETQYF.

This chain connects TRBV5-6 to TRBJ2-7; 9 bases line up with TRBD1. Trimming took 4 bases from V and 6 from J; bases not matched to a gene: 5. This CDR3 has 13 residues. CDR1 and CDR2 from the germline V gene are SGHDT and YYEEEE. The DNA of the CDR3 is TGTGCCAGCAGCGGGGGGACAGGGAGCGAGCAGTACTTC. It is translated as CASSGGTGSEQYF.

The chain recombines TRBV4-3 with TRBJ2-4; tentatively, D is TRBD2 (5 bases). Germline V gene lookup returns CDR1 LGHNA and CDR2 YSLEER. Trimming took 4 bases from V and 4 from J, leaving 17 bases between them. The CDR3 is 16 residues long. The DNA of the CDR3 is TGCGCCAGCAGCCGAGGGAACCTGGAGACGAAAAACATTCAGTACTTC. It yields the protein CASSRGNLETKNIQYF.

The chain is built from TRBV7-2 and TRBJ2-5, with TRBD2 identical over 8 bases. The CDR3 extends over 14 amino acids. Trimming at V came to 9 bases and at J to 4 bases, leaving 10 bases not matched to a gene. Germline CDR1 SGHTA, CDR2 FQGNSA. The CDR3 DNA reads as TGTGCCAGTTTTTCGGGGCTAGCGGGAGAGACCCAGTACTTC. Residues: CASFSGLAGETQYF.

This clone was seen just once. The chain uses TRBV5-1 and TRBJ1-4; tentatively, D is TRBD1 (6 bases). Trimming shortened V by 3 bases and J by 5 bases, and 8 bases separated the two germline ends. The germline V gene encodes CDR1 SGHRS and CDR2 YFSETQ. The CDR3 is 13 residues long. DNA for the CDR3: TGCGCCAGCAGCTCCGGACAGAATGAAAAACTGTTTTTT. Amino acid sequence: CASSSGQNEKLFF. The full variable domain, with the rest looked up from reference TRBV5-1 and TRBJ1-4, is KAGVTQTPRYLIKTRGQQVTLSCSPISGHRSVSWYQQTPGQGLQFLFEYFSETQRNKGNFPGRFSGRQFSNSRSEMNVSTLELGDSALYLCASSSGQNEKLFFGSGTQLSVL.

V gene TRBV7-9 combines with J gene TRBJ2-1; TRBD2 might be the D (6 bases). Germline V CDR1 and CDR2: SEHNR, FQNEAQ (reference sequence). The CDR3 is 16 residues long. With 7 bases removed from V and 5 bases from J, the gap between germline ends came to 21 bases. CDR3 amino acids: CASIRGWGGNDNEQFF. The DNA for the CDR3 is TGTGCCAGCATCCGAGGGTGGGGCGGGAACGACAATGAGCAGTTCTTC.

This clone appeared a few times. The chain links TRBV11-2 to TRBJ1-1; 10 bases are a match to TRBD1. The germline V gene has CDR1 SGHAT and CDR2 FQNNGV. The V gene end was trimmed by 5 bases and the J gene end by 7 bases; junction bases not matched to a gene: 1. CDR3 length: 12 residues. CDR3: CASSRDRGEAFF. CDR3 nucleotides: TGTGCCAGCAGCCGGGACAGGGGTGAAGCTTTCTTT.

The chain links TRBV12-5 to TRBJ2-1; no clear D. The CDR3 is 12 residues long. V lost 7 bases and J lost 4, with 8 bases in between. The germline V gene has CDR1 LGHNT and CDR2 FRNRAP. The CDR3 loop reads CASAERYNEQFF. CDR3 in DNA: TGTGCTAGTGCAGAGCGTTACAATGAGCAGTTCTTC.

The sample holds a few counts of this clone. V and J are TRBV28 and TRBJ1-1, with 9 bases matching TRBD1. Germline V gives CDR1 MDHEN, CDR2 SYDVKM. The CDR3 runs 14 residues. V shed 6 bases and J 7 bases; nucleotides not matched to a gene: 9. The DNA for the CDR3 is TGTGCCAGCAGGTCCGGGACAGGGACTATTGAAGCTTTCTTT. This gives the protein CASRSGTGTIEAFF.

This clone was detected only a few times. This chain connects TRBV28 to TRBJ2-3, with 10 bases aligning to TRBD2. J gave up 0 bases and V 4 bases, and 7 bases lay outside the gene matches. The length of the CDR3 is 17 residues. CDR1 MDHEN and CDR2 SYDVKM come from the germline V gene. The CDR3 reads CASSSLWTSGSTDTQYF. The CDR3 DNA sequence: TGTGCCAGCAGTTCTCTATGGACTAGCGGAAGCACAGATACGCAGTATTTT.

The rearrangement uses TRBV6-1 and TRBJ1-1; the D gene is possibly TRBD1 (6 bases). The CDR3 runs 14 residues. The germline gives CDR1 MNHNS, CDR2 SASEGT. V lost 5 bases and J lost 5, with 15 bases in between. In DNA form, the CDR3 reads TGTGCCAGCAGTCCCCGGACAGTCTCGACTGAAGCTTTCTTT. This codes for CASSPRTVSTEAFF.

J is TRBJ1-5 and V is TRBV7-2; TRBD1 matches 7 bases. V shed 5 bases and J 3 bases; nucleotides not matched to a gene: 10. Looked up from germline, CDR1 is SGHTA and CDR2 is FQGNSA. The CDR3 totals 16 residues. The CDR3 protein is CASSPGTAAINQPQHF. The CDR3 DNA is TGTGCCAGCAGCCCGGGGACAGCCGCGATCAATCAGCCCCAGCATTTT.

CDR3 DNA sequence: TGTGCCAGCAGCTTAGCGGCCGGGACTAGCACCCAGTTCTTC. As protein: CASSLAAGTSTQFF. J is TRBJ2-1 and V is TRBV7-2; 9 bases map to TRBD2. V lost 0 bases and J lost 13; bases outside the gene matches: 7. CDR3 length: 14 residues. The germline V gene encodes CDR1 SGHTA and CDR2 FQGNSA.

The V gene is TRBV7-9, the J gene TRBJ2-5; TRBD1 is a possible D gene (6 bases). V was trimmed by 4 bases and J by 10 bases, leaving 13 bases between them. The germline gives CDR1 SEHNR, CDR2 FQNEAQ (reference sequence). This CDR3 spans 12 amino acids. The CDR3 sequence is CASSSHEGDQYF. The CDR3 bases are TGTGCCAGCAGCTCCCACGAGGGGGACCAGTACTTC.

The chain uses TRBV28 and TRBJ2-7; D is possibly TRBD2 (5 bases). Germline V gene data show CDR1 as MDHEN and CDR2 as SYDVKM. Trimming left V 6 bases short and J 3 bases short, with 12 bases between. CDR3 length: 13 amino acids. CDR3 sequence: CASRANGLYEQYF. CDR3 bases: TGTGCCAGCAGGGCAAACGGACTCTACGAGCAGTACTTC.

The CDR3 loop is CASSFGGVREQFF. The CDR3 region has the DNA TGTGCCAGCAGTTTCGGGGGTGTCCGAGAGCAGTTCTTC. The rearrangement joins TRBV27 to TRBJ2-1; possible D gene TRBD2, 6 bases. With 3 bases removed from V and 10 bases from J, the gap between germline ends came to 13 bases. The length of the CDR3 is 13 residues. CDR1 is MNHEY and CDR2 is SMNVEV in the germline V gene (reference sequence).

CDR3 amino acids: CASTGIPESYEQFF. The CDR3 DNA reads TGTGCCAGCACCGGGATCCCGGAGTCGTATGAGCAGTTCTTC. This sequence joins TRBV7-6 and TRBJ2-1; tentatively, D is TRBD2 (5 bases). Germline values: CDR1 SGHVS, CDR2 FNYEAQ. The V end lost 7 bases, the J end lost 8 bases, and 18 bases lay between the germline ends. CDR3 length: 14 residues. Complete variable domain (other parts from reference TRBV7-6 and TRBJ2-1): GAGVSQSPRYKVTKRGQDVALRCDPISGHVSLYWYRQALGQGPEFLTYFNYEAQQDKSGLPNDRFSAERPEGSISTLTIQRTEQRDSAMYRCASTGIPESYEQFFGPGTRLTVL.

This clone was seen a single time. The CDR3 DNA reads as TGTGCCAGCAGCACCCGACCGACAGGGGGAGTTGAAGCCCAGCATTTT. This translates into CASSTRPTGGVEAQHF. The chain joins TRBV9 to TRBJ1-5, with TRBD1 matching over 9 bases. Germline CDR1 SGDLS, CDR2 YYNGEE. This CDR3 has 16 residues. The J segment lost 11 bases and the V segment lost 4 bases, leaving 16 bases of the junction unmatched.

This clone was picked up a small number of times. The chain employs TRBV2 and TRBJ2-2, with D possibly TRBD2 on 5 matching bases. Germline CDR1 is SNHLY and CDR2 is FYNNEI. The CDR3 is 15 residues long. V shed 2 bases and J shed 4 bases, with 11 bases lying between them. The CDR3, as DNA: TGTGCCAGCAGTGAAACGGGGTTTGGCACCGGGGAGCTGTTTTTT. It codes for CASSETGFGTGELFF.

The chain has TRBV27 and TRBJ2-1; D call uncertain. CDR3 length: 15 residues. Germline CDR1 is MNHEY and CDR2 is SMNVEV (reference sequence). Trimming pared 2 bases from V and 4 bases from J, leaving 12 bases between. The CDR3 loop is CASSLELPLYNEQFF. Written as DNA, the CDR3 is TGTGCCAGCAGTTTAGAGTTACCCCTTTACAATGAGCAGTTCTTC.

This sequence joins TRBV11-1 and TRBJ2-1; D unclear. This CDR3 is built from 12 residues. V was clipped by 7 bases and J by 3 bases, with 7 bases between them. Germline CDR1 reads SGHAT; CDR2 reads FQDESV (reference sequence). The CDR3 bases are TGTGCCAGCAACTTCCTCTACAATGAGCAGTTCTTC. It encodes CASNFLYNEQFF.

This clone was found a few times. CDR3: CASSPGQNQPQHF. DNA of the CDR3: TGTGCCAGCAGCCCAGGGCAGAATCAGCCCCAGCATTTT. The chain couples TRBV9 to TRBJ1-5; possible D gene TRBD1, 5 bases. CDR1 is SGDLS, CDR2 YYNGEE, per germline. V lost 4 bases and J 4 bases, leaving 9 bases between the germline ends. The CDR3 sequence is 13 residues long.

This clone was observed once. The CDR3 sequence is CASSIDRGGTEAFF. The CDR3, as DNA: TGTGCCAGTAGTATAGATCGGGGGGGCACTGAAGCTTTCTTT. This chain uses TRBV19 with TRBJ1-1, with D possibly TRBD1 on 5 matching bases. Per germline, CDR1 LNHDA and CDR2 SQIVND (reference sequence). V lost 0 bases, J lost 4 bases, and 9 bases lay in between. The CDR3 length is 14 residues.

V and J are TRBV28 and TRBJ2-5, with 8 nucleotides matching TRBD1. This CDR3 has 15 residues. Germline trimming cut 5 bases from V and 3 bases from J; bases unmatched to any gene: 8. Per the germline V gene, CDR1 is MDHEN and CDR2 is SYDVKM. For the CDR3, the DNA is TGTGCCAGCAGTAACCGGGGGACAGGAAAAGAGACCCAGTACTTC. The encoded protein is CASSNRGTGKETQYF.

The rearrangement links TRBV5-4 to TRBJ1-2; D not certain. The V gene's germline CDR1 is SGHNT and CDR2 YYREEE (reference sequence). Between the trimmed V and J ends, which lost 0 bases and 5 bases, there was a span of 8 bases. The CDR3 totals 13 residues. CDR3 sequence reads: CASSLAGFYGYTF. The CDR3 nucleotides read TGTGCCAGCAGCTTGGCAGGTTTTTATGGCTACACCTTC.

The rearrangement uses TRBV29-1 and TRBJ2-7; 7 nucleotides agree with TRBD1. The CDR3 spans 11 residues. Germline V gene sequence: CDR1 SQVTM, CDR2 ANQGSEA. The J segment lost 3 bases and the V segment lost 6 bases, leaving 2 bases of the junction unmatched. The CDR3 region has the DNA TGCAGCGTGAGGGACAGCTACGAGCAGTACTTC. Encoded protein: CSVRDSYEQYF.